This TCR beta chain was documented in a study of spatial heterogeneity in lung cancer. Findings and limits, study-wide: There were more appearances of ubiquitous expanded tumor TCRs in blood at resection than at follow-up.

The CDR3 sequence is 14 residues long. Germline loops: CDR1 MDHEN, CDR2 SYDVKM. Stated time point: sample taken at primary tumor resection. Unsorted whole RNA samples from tumor, nontumor lung or frozen PBMC were sequenced. Donation came from some 73 patients with untreated early-stage non-small cell lung cancer. The library protocol tagged each TCR cDNA with a unique molecular identifier. Via MiXCR, TCRdb re-called the 5' RACE reads, giving one row per CDR3 protein. Of 77,000 or so distinct CDR3 sequences listed, more than 15% were seen once; the top ten hold about 6.6%. This clonotype was seen more than once but under ten times. Its specificity is unknown. The junction differs from germline at one of its ends, possibly a read error.

The sample in question was PBMCs, obtained at surgery. The chain uses TRBV28 and TRBJ2-7, with 8 nucleotides matching TRBD1. This clonotype was sampled from a male donor with early-stage non-small cell lung cancer. CDR3 in DNA: TGTGCCAGCAGTACCCAGGACAGGGAGAGCGAGCAGAACTTC. This encodes CASSTQDRESEQNF.